This is a list of T cell receptor beta chains from one sample in a study of cytomegalovirus exposure and HLA in healthy donors. Some clones are missing from TCRdb's copy, which holds only in-frame ones; the method was immunoSEQ multiplex PCR. This table holds some 140,000 clones, 72% found once. The sample was PBMCs. These receptor sequences come from a middle-aged man in good health and CMV-seropositive. The CDR3 runs from the conserved cysteine through the conserved F or W.

TRBV19 | CASRDREDQPQHF
TRBV9 | CASSVMGQGLTGELFF
TRBV2 | CASRGESGRGYEQYF
TRBV11-2 | CASSSQGQIMAEQYF
TRBV5-4 | CASSSGGRSSGNTIYF
TRBV5-4 | CASSLGQGNSPLHF
TRBV6-1 | CAIRGSAGANVLTF
TRBV29-1 | CSVGERIVSYNEQFF
TRBV7-9 | CSSSLQGNEQYF
TRBV2 | CASGQGKTEAFF
TRBV6-1 | CASRLAGLDGYTF
TRBV19 | CASKLLAGGNEQFF
TRBV27 | CASRGRVMNTEAFF
TRBV11-2 | CASSLEGALAYNEQFF
TRBV2 | CASIKSPSGANVLTF
TRBV5-1 | CASSLGGGSNEKLFF
TRBV18 | CASSLIMRVTGVSDTQYF
TRBV4-3 | CASSQGRGYGYTF
TRBV27 | CASSGLAPNTEAFF
TRBV18 | CASSTGQGETQYF
TRBV27 | CASSLSGSAYEQYF
TRBV7-9 | CSSSLAPGTGGDQPQHF
TRBV7-9 | CASNPRTGGNTEAFF
TRBV29-1 | CSGQAGGANEQFF
TRBV2 | CASRVESLSYEQYF
TRBV5-8 | CASSWDTTNYGYTF
TRBV6-4 | CASSRTGTSGTDTQYF
TRBV2 | CASRGDFSYEQYF
TRBV4-3 | CASSQGLNQPQHF
TRBV7-6 | CASSVTSGGSETQYF
TRBV5-1 | CASSRERPYNEQFF
TRBV6-5 | CASRVSGNQPQHF